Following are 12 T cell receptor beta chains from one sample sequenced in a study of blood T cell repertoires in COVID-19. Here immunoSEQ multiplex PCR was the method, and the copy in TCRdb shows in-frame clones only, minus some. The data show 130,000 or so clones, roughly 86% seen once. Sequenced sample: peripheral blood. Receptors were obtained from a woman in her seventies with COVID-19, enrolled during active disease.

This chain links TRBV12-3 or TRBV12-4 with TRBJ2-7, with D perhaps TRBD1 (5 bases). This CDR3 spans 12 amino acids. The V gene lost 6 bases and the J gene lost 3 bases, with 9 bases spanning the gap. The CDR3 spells CASSKGVYEQYF. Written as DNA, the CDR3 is TGTGCCAGCAGCAAAGGGGTCTACGAGCAGTACTTC.

The CDR3 loop is CASSHQTTSYEQYF. CDR3 bases: TGCGCCAGCAGCCACCAGACTACCTCCTACGAGCAGTACTTC. The chain uses TRBV4-1 and TRBJ2-7, with D possibly matching TRBD2 (5 bases). CDR3 size: 14 residues. The V and J ends lost 3 bases and 0 bases respectively, with 9 bases between them. The germline V gene encodes CDR1 MGHRA and CDR2 YSYEKL.

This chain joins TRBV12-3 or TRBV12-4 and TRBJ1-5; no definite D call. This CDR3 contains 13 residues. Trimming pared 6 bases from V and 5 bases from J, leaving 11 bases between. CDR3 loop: CASSPRVDQPQHF. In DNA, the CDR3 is TGTGCCAGCAGCCCGCGGGTTGATCAGCCCCAGCATTTT.

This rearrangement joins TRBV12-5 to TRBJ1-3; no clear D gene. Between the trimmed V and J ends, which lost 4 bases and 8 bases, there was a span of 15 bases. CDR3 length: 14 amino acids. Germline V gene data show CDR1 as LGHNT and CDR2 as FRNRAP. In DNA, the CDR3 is TGTGCTAGTGGTTGTTCCGCGCCTCACTACACCATATATTTT. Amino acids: CASGCSAPHYTIYF. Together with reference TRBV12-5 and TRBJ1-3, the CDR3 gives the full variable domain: DARVTQTPRHKVTEMGQEVTMRCQPILGHNTVFWYRQTMMQGLELLAYFRNRAPLDDSGMPKDRFSAEMPDATLATLKIQPSEPRDSAVYFCASGCSAPHYTIYFGEGSWLTVV.

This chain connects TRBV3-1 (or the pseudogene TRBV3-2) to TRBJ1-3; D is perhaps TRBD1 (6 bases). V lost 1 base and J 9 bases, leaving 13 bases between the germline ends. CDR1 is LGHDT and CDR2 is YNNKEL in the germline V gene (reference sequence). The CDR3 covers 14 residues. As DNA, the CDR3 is TGTGCCAGCAGCCAAGCAGGGGAAGGGGCCACCATATATTTT. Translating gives CASSQAGEGATIYF.

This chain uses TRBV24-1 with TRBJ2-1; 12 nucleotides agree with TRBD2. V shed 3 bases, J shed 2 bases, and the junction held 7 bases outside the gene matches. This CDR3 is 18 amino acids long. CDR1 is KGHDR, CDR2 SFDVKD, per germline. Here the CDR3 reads CATSDTSGGLSTYNEQFF. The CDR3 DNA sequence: TGTGCCACCAGTGATACTAGCGGGGGGCTATCCACCTACAATGAGCAGTTCTTC.

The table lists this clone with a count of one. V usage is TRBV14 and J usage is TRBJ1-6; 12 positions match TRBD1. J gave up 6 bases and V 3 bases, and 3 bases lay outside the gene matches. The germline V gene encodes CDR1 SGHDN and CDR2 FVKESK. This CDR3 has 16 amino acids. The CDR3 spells CASSHRDRGRNSPLHF. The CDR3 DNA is TGTGCCAGCAGCCACCGGGACAGGGGGCGTAATTCACCCCTCCACTTT.

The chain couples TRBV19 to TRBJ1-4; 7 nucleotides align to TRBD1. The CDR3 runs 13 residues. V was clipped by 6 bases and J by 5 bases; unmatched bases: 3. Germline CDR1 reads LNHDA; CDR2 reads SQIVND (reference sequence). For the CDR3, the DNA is TGTGCCAGTAGGGGGACAGAAAATGAAAAACTGTTTTTT. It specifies CASRGTENEKLFF.

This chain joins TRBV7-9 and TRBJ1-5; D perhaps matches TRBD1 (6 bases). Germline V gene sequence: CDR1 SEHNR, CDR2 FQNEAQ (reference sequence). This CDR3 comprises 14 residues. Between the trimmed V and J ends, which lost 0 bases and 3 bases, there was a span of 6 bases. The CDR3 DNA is TGTGCCAGCAGCTTAGCGGGGGCCAATCAGCCCCAGCATTTT. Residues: CASSLAGANQPQHF. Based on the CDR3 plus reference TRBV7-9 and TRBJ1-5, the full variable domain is DTGVSQNPRHKITKRGQNVTFRCDPISEHNRLYWYRQTLGQGPEFLTYFQNEAQLEKSRLLSDRFSAERPKGSFSTLEIQRTEQGDSAMYLCASSLAGANQPQHFGDGTRLSIL.

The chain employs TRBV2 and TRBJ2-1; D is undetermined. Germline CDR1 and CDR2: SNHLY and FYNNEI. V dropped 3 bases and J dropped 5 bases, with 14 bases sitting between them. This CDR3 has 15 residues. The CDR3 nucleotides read TGTGCCAGCAGTGATGTCAGGATTAACCACAATGAGCAGTTCTTC. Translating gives CASSDVRINHNEQFF.

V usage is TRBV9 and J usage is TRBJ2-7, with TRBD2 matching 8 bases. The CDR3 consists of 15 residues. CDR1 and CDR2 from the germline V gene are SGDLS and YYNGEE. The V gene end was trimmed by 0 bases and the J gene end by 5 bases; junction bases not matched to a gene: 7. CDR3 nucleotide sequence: TGTGCCAGCAGCGTAGCGGGGGGGGCCTTCCACGAGCAGTACTTC. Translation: CASSVAGGAFHEQYF.

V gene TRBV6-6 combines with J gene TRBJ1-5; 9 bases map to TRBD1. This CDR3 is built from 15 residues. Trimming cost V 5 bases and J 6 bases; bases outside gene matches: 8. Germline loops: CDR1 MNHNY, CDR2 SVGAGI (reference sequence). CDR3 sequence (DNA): TGTGCCAGCAGTCCGACCGGGACAGGGCCTCAGCCCCAGCATTTT. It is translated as CASSPTGTGPQPQHF.